Shown below are 26 T cell receptor beta chains from a single sample sequenced in a study of cytomegalovirus exposure and HLA in healthy donors. The PCR was carried out with 60 Vbeta primers and 13 Jbeta primers. The assay was immunoSEQ multiplex PCR, and TCRdb's table has in-frame clones only and misses some. Of about 190,000 clones detected, around 85% appear once; the ten largest clones hold 6.3%. Source material: PBMCs. The receptor set was obtained from a man aged 40-50 years in good health and CMV-seropositive.

This clone has just one count. The genes are TRBV29-1 and TRBJ2-4; 7 nucleotides match TRBD1. Trimming removed 4 bases from V and 1 base from J; junction bases left unmatched: 7. Germline V lookup: CDR1 SQVTM, CDR2 ANQGSEA. The CDR3 is made up of 15 amino acids. The CDR3 protein is CSVGEGARAKNIQYF. CDR3 in DNA: TGCAGCGTTGGAGAGGGGGCTAGGGCCAAAAACATTCAGTACTTC.

V is TRBV5-6 and J is TRBJ2-7; 8 bases are a match to TRBD1. CDR1 is SGHDT, CDR2 YYEEEE, per germline. The V segment lost 7 bases and the J segment 2 bases; nucleotides outside the gene matches: 8. This CDR3 has 14 residues. CDR3 nucleotides: TGTGCCAGCTCTGGGACAGGAGTAACCTACGAGCAGTACTTC. Translation: CASSGTGVTYEQYF.

The genes are TRBV28 and TRBJ2-5; tentative D call: TRBD1 (5 bases). CDR3 length equals 13 residues. V gave up 2 bases and J gave up 5 bases, with 9 bases separating them. From germline, CDR1 is MDHEN and CDR2 SYDVKM. The CDR3 coding sequence is TGTGCCAGCAGTTTAAGGGGCCGGGAGACCCAGTACTTC. Protein product: CASSLRGRETQYF. Combining the CDR3 with reference TRBV28 and TRBJ2-5 gives the whole variable domain DVKVTQSSRYLVKRTGEKVFLECVQDMDHENMFWYRQDPGLGLRLIYFSYDVKMKEKGDIPEGYSVSREKKERFSLILESASTNQTSMYLCASSLRGRETQYFGPGTRLLVL.

Here the CDR3 DNA reads TGTGCCAGCAGCCTGGGACAGGGAGGTCAGCCCCAGCATTTT. This codes for CASSLGQGGQPQHF. The chain employs TRBV5-8 and TRBJ1-5; 9 bases align to TRBD1. Losses at the gene ends were 4 bases for V and 6 bases for J; bases not matched to a gene: 5. This CDR3 has 14 amino acids. Germline CDR1 and CDR2: SGHTS and YDEGEE.

The gene calls are TRBV18 and TRBJ2-3; TRBD2 matches 13 bases. Per the germline V gene, CDR1 is KGHSH and CDR2 is LQKENI. The V gene end was trimmed by 1 base and the J gene end by 5 bases; junction bases not matched to a gene: 9. The length of the CDR3 is 18 residues. The CDR3 region is CASSPLSLAGGQGDTQYF. CDR3 nucleotide sequence: TGTGCCAGCTCACCACTCTCACTAGCGGGGGGGCAAGGAGATACGCAGTATTTT.

The rearrangement uses TRBV2 and TRBJ2-5, with 11 bases that match TRBD2. The CDR3 loop spans 15 amino acids. CDR1 and CDR2 from the germline V gene are SNHLY and FYNNEI. J was trimmed by 5 bases and V by 4 bases; bases with no gene match: 6. The CDR3 DNA follows: TGTGCCAGCAGTGGACTAGCGGGGCTTGGGGAGACCCAGTACTTC. Translated: CASSGLAGLGETQYF.

The rearrangement links TRBV19 to TRBJ2-2, with TRBD1 identical over 8 bases. J was trimmed by 2 bases and V by 6 bases; bases with no gene match: 5. Germline V lookup: CDR1 LNHDA, CDR2 SQIVND (reference sequence). The CDR3 is 15 amino acids. The CDR3 nucleotides are TGTGCCAGTAGGGGGGGACAGGTTAACACCGGGGAGCTGTTTTTT. This codes for CASRGGQVNTGELFF.

The J gene is TRBJ2-5, the V gene TRBV14; maybe TRBD2 (6 bases). Germline V lookup: CDR1 SGHDN, CDR2 FVKESK. The CDR3 extends over 14 amino acids. V shed 5 bases and J shed 2 bases, with 12 bases lying between them. CDR3 coding DNA: TGTGCCAGCAGCTATGGGACTTCACAAGAGACCCAGTACTTC. It specifies CASSYGTSQETQYF. The variable domain in full, completed from reference TRBV14 and TRBJ2-5, reads EAGVTQFPSHSVIEKGQTVTLRCDPISGHDNLYWYRRVMGKEIKFLLHFVKESKQDESGMPNNRFLAERTGGTYSTLKVQPAELEDSGVYFCASSYGTSQETQYFGPGTRLLVL.

This sequence joins TRBV29-1 and TRBJ2-3, with D perhaps TRBD2 (6 bases). Germline V gene lookup returns CDR1 SQVTM and CDR2 ANQGSEA. CDR3 length: 11 amino acids. Trimming cost V 8 bases and J 5 bases, with 11 bases left between them. The CDR3 bases are TGCAGCCTAGGAGGGATAGATACGCAGTATTTT. Translating gives CSLGGIDTQYF.

This clone showed up just a few times. The CDR3 region has the DNA TGTGCCAGCAGTGGAGAAACAGCTTCATCCCGGTCACCCCTCCACTTT. Encoded protein: CASSGETASSRSPLHF. The chain combines TRBV2 with TRBJ1-6; D gene uncertain. There are 16 residues in the CDR3. Germline assignment: CDR1 SNHLY and CDR2 FYNNEI. V was trimmed by 4 bases and J by 10 bases, leaving 20 bases between them. The complete variable domain, with remaining parts taken from reference TRBV2 and TRBJ1-6, reads EPEVTQTPSHQVTQMGQEVILRCVPISNHLYFYWYRQILGQKVEFLVSFYNNEISEKSEIFDDQFSVERPDGSNFTLKIRSTKLEDSAMYFCASSGETASSRSPLHFGNGTRLTVT.

The table lists this clone with a few counts. V gene TRBV6-1 combines with J gene TRBJ1-1; D gene ambiguous. V lost 8 bases and J lost 12, with 16 bases in between. Looked up from germline, CDR1 is MNHNS and CDR2 is SASEGT. This CDR3 contains 11 residues. DNA of the CDR3: TGTGCCAGCCAAGAGCGGCTTAGGACTTTCTTT. It codes for CASQERLRTFF.

The chain has TRBV19 and TRBJ2-2, with TRBD1 as a possible D gene (5 bases). Germline assignment: CDR1 LNHDA and CDR2 SQIVND (reference sequence). This CDR3 has 14 amino acids. Trimming shortened V by 2 bases and J by 5 bases, and 9 bases separated the two germline ends. CDR3 region: CASSIYKGTGELFF. DNA of the CDR3: TGTGCCAGTAGTATATATAAGGGGACCGGGGAGCTGTTTTTT.

This clone was picked up one time. The V gene is TRBV2, the J gene TRBJ1-5, with D unresolved. The CDR3 has 15 residues. V lost 4 bases and J lost 1, with 11 bases in between. Germline-derived CDR1 and CDR2 are SNHLY and FYNNEI. This CDR3 reads CASSASGGSNQPQHF. In DNA, the CDR3 is TGTGCCAGCAGTGCGAGCGGTGGGAGCAATCAGCCCCAGCATTTT.

V is TRBV9 and J is TRBJ2-3, with TRBD2 matching 8 bases. The CDR3 consists of 16 residues. The germline CDR1 and CDR2 sequences are SGDLS and YYNGEE. V shed 0 bases and J 3 bases; nucleotides not matched to a gene: 6. CDR3 protein: CASSVAGLASTDTQYF. Written as DNA, the CDR3 is TGTGCCAGCAGCGTAGCTGGACTAGCCTCGACAGATACGCAGTATTTT.

This clone appeared a few times. The chain employs TRBV6-6 and TRBJ1-1; D unresolved. V was clipped by 5 bases and J by 5 bases, with 9 bases between them. CDR3 length: 12 amino acids. Per the germline V gene, CDR1 is MNHNY and CDR2 is SVGAGI (reference sequence). The CDR3 bases are TGTGCCAGCAGTCGGGGAGGGACTGAAGCTTTCTTT. The encoded protein is CASSRGGTEAFF.

The rearrangement uses TRBV7-3 and TRBJ2-3; 8 bases fit TRBD1. The J segment lost 4 bases and the V segment lost 5 bases, leaving 11 bases of the junction unmatched. The CDR3 length is 16 residues. The germline V gene encodes CDR1 SGHTA and CDR2 FQGTGA. The CDR3 reads CASSQGAGPSSDTQYF. In nucleotides, the CDR3 is TGTGCCAGCAGCCAGGGGGCAGGGCCCTCCTCAGATACGCAGTATTTT.

This chain uses TRBV28 with TRBJ1-3; no reliable D call. The CDR3 totals 13 residues. CDR1 and CDR2 from the germline V gene are MDHEN and SYDVKM. V was shortened by 2 bases and J by 9 bases, with 11 bases between the two germline ends. As DNA, the CDR3 is TGTGCCAGCAGTTTAGGAACCCGAGGCACCATATATTTT. Translated: CASSLGTRGTIYF.

The chain links TRBV28 to TRBJ1-5; D may be TRBD1 (5 bases). The CDR3 extends over 16 amino acids. V lost 0 bases and J lost 2, with 11 bases in between. The germline V gene has CDR1 MDHEN and CDR2 SYDVKM. CDR3 protein: CASSLWAGAGNQPQHF. CDR3 DNA: TGTGCCAGCAGTTTATGGGCTGGGGCTGGCAATCAGCCCCAGCATTTT. Full variable domain (missing parts from reference TRBV28 and TRBJ1-5): DVKVTQSSRYLVKRTGEKVFLECVQDMDHENMFWYRQDPGLGLRLIYFSYDVKMKEKGDIPEGYSVSREKKERFSLILESASTNQTSMYLCASSLWAGAGNQPQHFGDGTRLSIL.

The chain is built from TRBV2 and TRBJ1-1; TRBD1 agrees at 8 bases. CDR1 SNHLY and CDR2 FYNNEI come from the germline V gene. With 5 bases clipped from V and 4 bases from J, the junction kept 18 bases outside the gene matches. The CDR3 has 18 amino acids. The CDR3 loop reads CASSPRRAGGLGITEAFF. The CDR3 region has the DNA TGTGCCAGCAGTCCACGGCGGGCAGGGGGCTTGGGGATCACTGAAGCTTTCTTT.

The V call is TRBV6-5, the J call TRBJ1-2, with D perhaps matching TRBD1 (6 bases). CDR3 length: 16 amino acids. Germline V gene data show CDR1 as MNHEY and CDR2 as SVGAGI. Trimming removed 0 bases at V and 2 bases at J, with 13 bases between. In DNA, the CDR3 is TGTGCCAGCAGTTACTCGGGACAAGGGTTCAACTATGGCTACACCTTC. Encoded protein: CASSYSGQGFNYGYTF.

The chain couples TRBV4-3 to TRBJ2-5; TRBD1 agrees at 10 bases. The J call is uncertain, as TRBJ2-7 better fits the DNA end. This CDR3 is built from 16 residues. Germline CDR1 reads LGHNA; CDR2 reads YSLEER. The CDR3 sequence is CASSQEGGTGAYEQYF. The CDR3, as DNA: TGCGCCAGCAGCCAAGAGGGGGGGACAGGGGCCTACGAGCAGTACTTC.

The V and J genes are TRBV5-8 and TRBJ2-2; D not certain. Germline CDR1 is SGHTS and CDR2 is YDEGEE. Trimming shortened V by 5 bases and J by 2 bases, and 7 bases separated the two germline ends. There are 13 residues in the CDR3. In DNA form, the CDR3 reads TGTGCCAGCAGTCCAGTAAACACCGGGGAGCTGTTTTTT. Translation: CASSPVNTGELFF.

The chain has TRBV18 and TRBJ2-7; a weak D match, TRBD1 (5 bases). CDR1 is KGHSH and CDR2 is LQKENI in the germline V gene. Trimming took 5 bases from V and 2 from J, leaving 22 bases between them. This CDR3 comprises 17 residues. CDR3 coding DNA: TGTGCCAGCTCATTCGCCAGCCCCACCTCAGGGCCCTACGAGCAGTACTTC. This gives the protein CASSFASPTSGPYEQYF.

This clone was seen a single time. This chain links TRBV5-8 with TRBJ2-1; perhaps TRBD1 as D (6 bases). The CDR3 loop spans 14 amino acids. V shed 4 bases and J shed 3 bases, with 11 bases lying between them. CDR1 and CDR2 from the germline V gene are SGHTS and YDEGEE. CDR3: CASSLTGYYNEQFF. The CDR3, as DNA: TGTGCCAGCAGCCTTACAGGGTACTACAATGAGCAGTTCTTC. Full variable domain (outside the CDR3, taken from reference TRBV5-8 and TRBJ2-1): EAGVTQSPTHLIKTRGQQATLRCSPISGHTSVYWYQQALGLGLQFLLWYDEGEERNRGNFPPRFSGRQFPNYSSELNVNALELEDSALYLCASSLTGYYNEQFFGPGTRLTVL.

CDR3 DNA: TGTGCCAGCAGCGGGACAGGGGTGGAGACCCAGTACTTC. It codes for CASSGTGVETQYF. The chain uses TRBV5-6 and TRBJ2-5, with TRBD1 matching over 10 bases. The length of the CDR3 is 13 residues. Losses at the gene ends were 4 bases for V and 5 bases for J; bases not matched to a gene: 2. Germline V CDR1 and CDR2: SGHDT, YYEEEE.

V is TRBV29-1 and J is TRBJ2-5; no clear D gene. The J call may be mistaken, given a closer DNA end match to TRBJ2-7. This CDR3 comprises 14 residues. Germline assignment: CDR1 SQVTM and CDR2 ANQGSEA. The CDR3 loop reads CSVESKNRDYEQYF. The CDR3 nucleotides are TGCAGCGTTGAAAGCAAGAATAGAGACTACGAGCAGTACTTC.